A single sample is the source of the 19 T cell receptor beta chains below, sequenced in a study of vaccination and CD4 T cells after COVID-19. Their cognate antigens are unknown. The study sequenced cultured CD4+ T cell DNA using the Oncomine TCR Beta short-read assay. TCRdb re-derived calls from the PCR reads in MiXCR, one entry per CDR3 protein. Of 15,000 to 25,000 distinct CDR3 sequences listed, around 41% are singletons. Treatment indicated: roughly 10-day PBMC culture with coronavirus spike peptide pools or control peptides (ViraFEST assay). The sequencing input was cultured CD4+ T cells from blood. The receptors derive from a human donor with COVID-19.

The CDR3 sequence: CASSQAKTSSTDTQYF. In nucleotides, the CDR3 is TGTGCCAGCAGCCAAGCGAAGACTAGCTCCACAGATACGCAGTATTTT. The chain has TRBV14 and TRBJ2-3; 7 positions match TRBD2. Trimming took 1 base from V and 2 from J; bases not matched to a gene: 6. The CDR3 contains 16 residues. Germline V CDR1 and CDR2: SGHDN, FVKESK. Supplemented by reference TRBV14 and TRBJ2-3, the full variable domain reads EAGVTQFPSHSVIEKGQTVTLRCDPISGHDNLYWYRRVMGKEIKFLLHFVKESKQDESGMPNNRFLAERTGGTYSTLKVQPAELEDSGVYFCASSQAKTSSTDTQYFGPGTRLTVL.

V is TRBV20-1 and J is TRBJ2-3; tentative D call: TRBD2 (6 bases). In germline, CDR1 is DFQATT, CDR2 SNEGSKA (reference sequence). The length of the CDR3 is 15 residues. Between the trimmed V and J ends, which lost 4 bases and 0 bases, there was a span of 14 bases. The CDR3 is CSATLAETSTDTQYF. The CDR3 region has the DNA TGCAGTGCTACATTAGCGGAGACTAGCACAGATACGCAGTATTTT.

This rearrangement joins TRBV4-1 to TRBJ1-5; 9 positions match TRBD1. J lost 7 bases, V lost 4 bases, and 8 bases had no gene match. There are 15 residues in the CDR3. Germline CDR1 is MGHRA and CDR2 is YSYEKL. This CDR3 is CASSLSGQGRQPQHF. CDR3 DNA sequence: TGCGCCAGCAGCCTAAGCGGACAGGGGCGGCAGCCCCAGCATTTT.

The CDR3 here is CASSERLAGGRTGELFF. Here the CDR3 DNA reads TGTGCCAGCAGCGAACGTTTGGCAGGGGGACGCACCGGGGAGCTGTTTTTT. This chain joins TRBV9 and TRBJ2-2, with 7 bases lining up with TRBD1. The junction had 12 bases not matched to a gene; V was cut back by 3 bases and J by 4 bases. CDR1 and CDR2 from the germline V gene are SGDLS and YYNGEE. The CDR3 length is 17 residues.

The chain links TRBV5-1 to TRBJ2-2; 9 bases are shared with TRBD1. Germline loops: CDR1 SGHRS, CDR2 YFSETQ. CDR3 size: 15 residues. Unmatched junction bases numbered 8, after V lost 6 bases and J lost 5 bases. In nucleotides, the CDR3 is TGCGCCAGCAACACGGACAGGGGAGGTACCGGGGAGCTGTTTTTT. Translating it yields CASNTDRGGTGELFF.

This sequence joins TRBV6-1 and TRBJ2-7, with a weak D call TRBD2 (5 bases). V was shortened by 5 bases and J by 3 bases, with 14 bases between the two germline ends. This CDR3 comprises 14 residues. In germline, CDR1 is MNHNS, CDR2 SASEGT. Here the CDR3 reads CASSPRREGYEQYF. For the CDR3, the DNA is TGTGCCAGCAGTCCAAGACGAGAGGGCTACGAGCAGTACTTC.

The chain uses TRBV7-2 and TRBJ2-5; D might be TRBD1 (5 bases). V was cut by 0 bases and J by 4 bases, with 21 bases left in between. This CDR3 spans 18 amino acids. CDR1 and CDR2 (germline): SGHTA, FQGNSA. The CDR3 protein is CASSLAAHGGAVRETQYF. CDR3 in DNA: TGTGCCAGCAGCTTAGCAGCCCACGGTGGGGCAGTGAGAGAGACCCAGTACTTC.

The chain combines TRBV29-1 with TRBJ2-5; no reliable D call. The CDR3 has 12 residues. Trimming pared 5 bases from V and 2 bases from J, leaving 9 bases between. The germline CDR1 and CDR2 sequences are SQVTM and ANQGSEA. Written as DNA, the CDR3 is TGCAGCGTTTCAGAGACACAAGAGACCCAGTACTTC. Translated, it gives CSVSETQETQYF.

This sequence joins TRBV19 and TRBJ2-7; the D is unclear. The CDR3 loop spans 14 amino acids. V was clipped by 3 bases and J by 5 bases, with 14 bases between them. Germline values: CDR1 LNHDA, CDR2 SQIVND (reference sequence). CDR3: CASSILLRAHEQYF. The CDR3 coding sequence is TGTGCCAGTAGTATTCTCCTCCGCGCCCACGAGCAGTACTTC.

The chain is built from TRBV11-3 and TRBJ2-3; D call uncertain. Germline CDR1 is SGHNT and CDR2 is YENEEA. There are 14 residues in the CDR3. V was clipped by 5 bases and J by 1 base, with 10 bases between them. This CDR3 is CASSTPLGTDTQYF. The CDR3 region has the DNA TGTGCCAGCAGCACCCCGCTCGGCACAGATACGCAGTATTTT. Full variable domain (remainder filled in from reference TRBV11-3 and TRBJ2-3): EAGVVQSPRYKIIEKKQPVAFWCNPISGHNTLYWYLQNLGQGPELLIRYENEEAVDDSQLPKDRFSAERLKGVDSTLKIQPAELGDSAVYLCASSTPLGTDTQYFGPGTRLTVL.

The rearrangement links TRBV27 to TRBJ1-4; D remains unclear. The length of the CDR3 is 16 residues. The ends were cut back, 6 bases at V and 3 bases at J, with 17 bases in the middle. The germline V gene encodes CDR1 MNHEY and CDR2 SMNVEV (reference sequence). CDR3 sequence (DNA): TGTGCCAGCAGGGCAACCTGGAGATCCCCTAATGAAAAACTGTTTTTT. It yields the protein CASRATWRSPNEKLFF.

This chain connects TRBV20-1 to TRBJ1-6, with TRBD1 matching 7 bases. This CDR3 has 17 amino acids. Germline V lookup: CDR1 DFQATT, CDR2 SNEGSKA (reference sequence). Germline trimming cut 3 bases from V and 4 bases from J; bases unmatched to any gene: 12. In DNA, the CDR3 is TGCAGTGCTAGGGAGGGACAGCCAAACGGTTATAATTCACCCCTCCACTTT. This codes for CSAREGQPNGYNSPLHF.

The gene calls are TRBV11-2 and TRBJ2-7; 7 nucleotides match TRBD1. CDR1 SGHAT and CDR2 FQNNGV come from the germline V gene. The CDR3 has 13 residues. Unmatched junction bases numbered 10, after V lost 5 bases and J lost 9 bases. The CDR3 spells CASSLGRQGWQYF. The CDR3 DNA sequence: TGTGCCAGCAGCCTCGGCCGACAGGGTTGGCAGTACTTC.

This sequence joins TRBV19 and TRBJ1-3; D possibly corresponds to TRBD1 (5 bases). The CDR3 loop spans 16 amino acids. Germline lookup yields CDR1 LNHDA and CDR2 SQIVND (reference sequence). Trimming pared 3 bases from V and 0 bases from J, leaving 12 bases between. Written as DNA, the CDR3 is TGTGCCAGTAGTATGTTGGGTCAGGGCTCTGGAAACACCATATATTTT. This gives the protein CASSMLGQGSGNTIYF.

In the case of this clonotype: An end of the junction does not agree with germline; a read error may underlie this. The J gene is TRBJ1-5, the V gene TRBV28; D remains ambiguous. CDR3 size: 15 residues. Germline-derived CDR1 and CDR2 are MDHEN and SYDVKM. The CDR3 nucleotides are TGTGCCAGCAGTTTAGAGGGCGGGAGCACTCAGCCCCAGCATTTT. Residues: CASSLEGGSTQPQHF. The full variable domain, in which reference TRBV28 and TRBJ1-5 provide the parts outside the CDR3, is DVKVTQSSRYLVKRTGEKVFLECVQDMDHENMFWYRQDPGLGLRLIYFSYDVKMKEKGDIPEGYSVSREKKERFSLILESASTNQTSMYLCASSLEGGSTQPQHFGDGTRLSIL.

This clonotype was seen only a few times. Sequence at one end of the junction differs from germline and may be a read error. The CDR3 coding sequence is TGTGCCAGCAGCCTAGACGGGGGGGGCACCGGGGAGCTGTTTTTT. Translation: CASSLDGGGTGELFF. The V call is TRBV11-2, the J call TRBJ2-2; 8 bases fit TRBD2. The germline V gene encodes CDR1 SGHAT and CDR2 FQNNGV. CDR3 length: 15 residues.

The CDR3 here is CASSVQGSGGNTIYF. CDR3 bases: TGTGCCAGCAGCGTTCAGGGGTCGGGTGGAAACACCATATATTTT. The chain employs TRBV9 and TRBJ1-3; the D gene is possibly TRBD1 (6 bases). Deletions cut 2 bases from V and 3 bases from J, with 12 bases between. Germline CDR1 reads SGDLS; CDR2 reads YYNGEE. The CDR3 is 15 amino acids.

This chain connects TRBV11-2 to TRBJ1-6; possible D gene TRBD1, 6 bases. V lost 2 bases to trimming and J lost 9 bases, with 11 bases between them. In germline, CDR1 is SGHAT, CDR2 FQNNGV. The CDR3 contains 14 residues. CDR3 sequence reads: CASSLLQGGSPLHF. The CDR3, as DNA: TGTGCCAGCAGCTTACTACAGGGAGGTTCACCCCTCCACTTT.

This rearrangement joins TRBV6-1 to TRBJ2-3; no clear D. Trimming left V 6 bases short and J 2 bases short, with 15 bases between. CDR3 size: 15 residues. Germline V gives CDR1 MNHNS, CDR2 SASEGT. CDR3 loop: CASRDPKRSTDTQYF. The CDR3 coding sequence is TGTGCCAGCAGAGACCCAAAGAGGTCCACAGATACGCAGTATTTT.